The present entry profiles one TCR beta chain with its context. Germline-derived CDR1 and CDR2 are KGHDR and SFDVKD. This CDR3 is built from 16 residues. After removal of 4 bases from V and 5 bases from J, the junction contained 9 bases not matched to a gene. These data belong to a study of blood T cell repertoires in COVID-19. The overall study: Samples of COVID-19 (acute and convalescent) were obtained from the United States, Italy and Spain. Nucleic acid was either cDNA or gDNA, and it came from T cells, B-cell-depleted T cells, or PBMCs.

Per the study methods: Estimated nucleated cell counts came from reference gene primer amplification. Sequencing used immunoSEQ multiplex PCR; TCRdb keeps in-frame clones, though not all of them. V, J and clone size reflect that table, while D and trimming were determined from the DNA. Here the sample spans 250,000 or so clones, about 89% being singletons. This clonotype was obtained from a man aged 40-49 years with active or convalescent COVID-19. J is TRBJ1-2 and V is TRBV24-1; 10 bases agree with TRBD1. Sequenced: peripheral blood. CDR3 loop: CATSEYTGTGVYGYTF. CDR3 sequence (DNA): TGTGCCACCAGTGAATATACCGGGACAGGGGTGTATGGCTACACCTTC.